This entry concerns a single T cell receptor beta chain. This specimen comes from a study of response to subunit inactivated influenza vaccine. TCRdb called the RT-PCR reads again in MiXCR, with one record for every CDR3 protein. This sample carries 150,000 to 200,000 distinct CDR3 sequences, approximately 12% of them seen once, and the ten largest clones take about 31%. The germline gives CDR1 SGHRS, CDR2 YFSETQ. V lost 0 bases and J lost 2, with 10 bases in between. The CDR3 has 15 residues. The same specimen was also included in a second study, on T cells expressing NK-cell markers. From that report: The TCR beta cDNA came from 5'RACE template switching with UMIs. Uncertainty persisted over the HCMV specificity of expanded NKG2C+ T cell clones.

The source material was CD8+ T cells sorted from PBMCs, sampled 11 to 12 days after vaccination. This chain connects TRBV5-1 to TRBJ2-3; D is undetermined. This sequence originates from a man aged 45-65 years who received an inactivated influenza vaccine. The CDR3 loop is CASSLDRFLTDTQYF. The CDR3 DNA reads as TGCGCCAGCAGCTTGGACAGATTCCTCACAGATACGCAGTATTTT.